These T cell receptor beta chains were read from a single sample in a study of cytomegalovirus exposure and HLA in healthy donors. Assay used: immunoSEQ multiplex PCR; TCRdb lists only in-frame clones, some missing. The data show some 130,000 clones, with 75% to 85% seen just once and 1% held by the top ten. Sequencing was performed on PBMCs. The receptor set was obtained from a man in his forties in good health and CMV-seronegative. Each CDR3 is given with its conserved first and last residue. The size entry is marked missing in some rows and otherwise reads once, few, many or a size class.

j_gene | v_gene | abundance | CDR3aa
TRBJ1-2 | TRBV11-3 | - | CASSRYVRGTGYTF
TRBJ2-2 | TRBV29-1 | - | CSVVAGGSAGELFF
TRBJ2-5 | TRBV7-7 | - | CASSLGLRLAGETQYF
TRBJ2-6 | TRBV27 | once | CASSLRGQAGANVLTF
TRBJ2-1 | TRBV25-1 | - | CASRPGTGDNEQFF
TRBJ2-1 | TRBV7-2 | - | CASRSTGGSYNEQFF
TRBJ2-7 | TRBV18 | - | CASSAPGTYEQYF
TRBJ2-1 | TRBV6-1 | - | CASLWDTPGDEQFF
TRBJ1-2 | TRBV6-6 | - | CASSYSKQFGYTF
TRBJ1-2 | TRBV2 | once | CASHGQAAGYGYTF
TRBJ2-7 | TRBV30 | - | CAWGGDRSKNGAYEQYF
TRBJ1-2 | TRBV5-6 | - | CASSLVSSNYGYTF
TRBJ2-3 | TRBV11-2 | - | CASSLVAWSGTQYF
TRBJ1-2 | TRBV28 | once | CASSPGTDYGYTF
TRBJ2-3 | TRBV6-5 | - | CASSPAGQSTDTQYF
TRBJ2-5 | TRBV5-4 | - | CASSSLEEETQYF
TRBJ2-1 | TRBV27 | - | CASSFQDNNEQFF
TRBJ2-1 | TRBV5-1 | - | CASSLIGPPYNEQFF
TRBJ2-5 | TRBV4-1 | - | CASSPITGQGGLETQYF
TRBJ2-7 | TRBV29-1 | - | CSVRPLGGDEQYF
TRBJ2-2 | TRBV4-1 | - | CASSQGQGPNTGELFF
TRBJ1-6 | TRBV5-1 | - | CASKVEGRNSPLHF
TRBJ2-6 | TRBV14 | once | CASSPYNSGANVLTF
TRBJ1-6 | TRBV7-8 | once | CASSLVRAGDSPLHF
TRBJ2-5 | TRBV28 | - | CASRPMDIWETQYF
TRBJ1-5 | TRBV28 | - | CASSLGQGSQPQHF
TRBJ2-2 | TRBV6-5 | few | CASSGQGAITGELFF
TRBJ2-7 | TRBV15 | - | CATSRDRAGTYEQYF
TRBJ2-7 | TRBV7-2 | - | CASSLTGGDYEQYF
TRBJ2-7 | TRBV29-1 | - | CSVAEGVGYEQYF
TRBJ2-6 | TRBV19 | - | CASSASNRGFSGANVLTF
TRBJ1-4 | TRBV28 | - | CASIGGTGEKLFF
TRBJ1-1 | TRBV10-1 | few | CARGIGAANTEAFF
TRBJ1-5 | TRBV19 | - | CASSIGISSNQPQHF
TRBJ1-3 | TRBV5-1 | - | CASSSDSGNTIYF
TRBJ2-5 | TRBV7-9 | - | CASILLGEVGETQYF
TRBJ1-5 | TRBV7-2 | - | CASSVDSSQPQHF
TRBJ2-5 | TRBV4-2 | - | CASSQEGRESETQYF
TRBJ1-6 | TRBV6-1 | - | CASSEVEGDRVGSPLHF
TRBJ2-7 | TRBV28 | - | CASRGGGSKDEQYF
TRBJ1-5 | TRBV27 | - | CASSLAGGQPQHF
TRBJ1-1 | TRBV6-5 | few | CASSQQGAGGAFF